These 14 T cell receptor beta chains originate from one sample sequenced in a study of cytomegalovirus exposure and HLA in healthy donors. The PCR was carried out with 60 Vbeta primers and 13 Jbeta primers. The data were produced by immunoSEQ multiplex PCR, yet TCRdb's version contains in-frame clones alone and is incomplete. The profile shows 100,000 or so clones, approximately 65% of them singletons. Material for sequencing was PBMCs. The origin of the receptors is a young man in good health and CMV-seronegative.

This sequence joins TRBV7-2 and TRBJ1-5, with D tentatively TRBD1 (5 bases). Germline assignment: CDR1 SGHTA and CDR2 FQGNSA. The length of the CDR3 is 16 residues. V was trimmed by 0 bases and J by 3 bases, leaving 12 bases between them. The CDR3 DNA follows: TGTGCCAGCAGCTTAGCTGGGGGAGGGCACAATCAGCCCCAGCATTTT. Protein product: CASSLAGGGHNQPQHF. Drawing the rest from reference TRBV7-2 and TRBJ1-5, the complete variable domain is GAGVSQSPSNKVTEKGKDVELRCDPISGHTALYWYRQSLGQGLEFLIYFQGNSAPDKSGLPSDRFSAERTGGSVSTLTIQRTQQEDSAVYLCASSLAGGGHNQPQHFGDGTRLSIL.

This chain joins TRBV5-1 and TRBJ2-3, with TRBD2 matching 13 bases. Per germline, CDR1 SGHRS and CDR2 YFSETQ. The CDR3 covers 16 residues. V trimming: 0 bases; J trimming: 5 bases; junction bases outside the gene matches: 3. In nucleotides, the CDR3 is TGCGCCAGCAGCTTGGGGACTAGCGGGGGCGGAGATACGCAGTATTTT. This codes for CASSLGTSGGGDTQYF.

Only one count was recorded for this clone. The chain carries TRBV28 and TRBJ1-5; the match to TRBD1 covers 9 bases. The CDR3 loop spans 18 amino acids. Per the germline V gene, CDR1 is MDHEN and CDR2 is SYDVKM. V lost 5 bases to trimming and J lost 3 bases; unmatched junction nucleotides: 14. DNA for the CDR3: TGTGCCAGCAGTCACAGGGGGCTAAAAGGAGTGGTCAATCAGCCCCAGCATTTT. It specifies CASSHRGLKGVVNQPQHF. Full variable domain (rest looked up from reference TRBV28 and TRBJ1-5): DVKVTQSSRYLVKRTGEKVFLECVQDMDHENMFWYRQDPGLGLRLIYFSYDVKMKEKGDIPEGYSVSREKKERFSLILESASTNQTSMYLCASSHRGLKGVVNQPQHFGDGTRLSIL.

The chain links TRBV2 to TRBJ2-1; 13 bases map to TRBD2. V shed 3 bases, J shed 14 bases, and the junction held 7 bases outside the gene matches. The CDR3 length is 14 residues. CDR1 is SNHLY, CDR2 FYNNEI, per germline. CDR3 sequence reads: CASSERTSGSREFF. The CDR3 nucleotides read TGTGCCAGCAGTGAGCGGACTAGCGGGAGTAGGGAGTTCTTC. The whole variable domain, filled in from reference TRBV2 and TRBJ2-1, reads EPEVTQTPSHQVTQMGQEVILRCVPISNHLYFYWYRQILGQKVEFLVSFYNNEISEKSEIFDDQFSVERPDGSNFTLKIRSTKLEDSAMYFCASSERTSGSREFFGPGTRLTVL.

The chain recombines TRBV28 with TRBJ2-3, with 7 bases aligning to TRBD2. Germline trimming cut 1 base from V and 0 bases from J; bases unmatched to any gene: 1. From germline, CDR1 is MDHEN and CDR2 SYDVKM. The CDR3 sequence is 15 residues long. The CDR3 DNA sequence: TGTGCCAGCAGTTTATCGGGAGGTAGCACAGATACGCAGTATTTT. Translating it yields CASSLSGGSTDTQYF.

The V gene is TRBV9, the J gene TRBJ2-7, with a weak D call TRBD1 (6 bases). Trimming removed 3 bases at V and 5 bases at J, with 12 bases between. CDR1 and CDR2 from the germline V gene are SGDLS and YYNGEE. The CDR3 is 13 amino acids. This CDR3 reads CASSAETGNEQYF. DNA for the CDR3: TGTGCCAGCAGCGCCGAAACAGGGAACGAGCAGTACTTC.

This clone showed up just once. CDR3 sequence reads: CASSQDRGGWTGTEAFF. Here the CDR3 DNA reads TGCGCCAGCAGCCAAGATAGGGGGGGCTGGACGGGGACTGAAGCTTTCTTT. This rearrangement joins TRBV4-1 to TRBJ1-1, with TRBD1 as a possible D gene (6 bases). The CDR3 is made up of 17 amino acids. From germline, CDR1 is MGHRA and CDR2 YSYEKL. Trimming cost V 0 bases and J 5 bases, with 19 bases left between them.

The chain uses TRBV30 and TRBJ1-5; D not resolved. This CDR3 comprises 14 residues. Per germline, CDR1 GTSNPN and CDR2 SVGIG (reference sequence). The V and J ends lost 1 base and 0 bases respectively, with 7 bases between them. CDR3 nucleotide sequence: TGTGCCTGGAGTGCAGATTATAGCAATCAGCCCCAGCATTTT. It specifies CAWSADYSNQPQHF.

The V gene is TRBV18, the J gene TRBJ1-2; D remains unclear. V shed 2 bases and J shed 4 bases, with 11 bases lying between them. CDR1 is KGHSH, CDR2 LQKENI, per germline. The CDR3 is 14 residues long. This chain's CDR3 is CASSPSLSGYGYTF. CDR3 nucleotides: TGTGCCAGCTCACCAAGTCTAAGCGGCTATGGCTACACCTTC.

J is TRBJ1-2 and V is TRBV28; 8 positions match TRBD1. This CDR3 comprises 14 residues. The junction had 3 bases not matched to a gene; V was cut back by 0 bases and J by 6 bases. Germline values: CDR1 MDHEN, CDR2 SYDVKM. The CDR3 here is CASSLWDRENGYTF. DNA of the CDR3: TGTGCCAGCAGTTTATGGGACAGGGAAAATGGCTACACCTTC.

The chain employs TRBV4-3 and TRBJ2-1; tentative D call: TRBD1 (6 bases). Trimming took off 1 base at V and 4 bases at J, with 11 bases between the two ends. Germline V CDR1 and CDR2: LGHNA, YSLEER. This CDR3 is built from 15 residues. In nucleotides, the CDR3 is TGCGCCAGCAGCCAAGTTCCAGGGGATTACAATGAGCAGTTCTTC. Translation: CASSQVPGDYNEQFF.

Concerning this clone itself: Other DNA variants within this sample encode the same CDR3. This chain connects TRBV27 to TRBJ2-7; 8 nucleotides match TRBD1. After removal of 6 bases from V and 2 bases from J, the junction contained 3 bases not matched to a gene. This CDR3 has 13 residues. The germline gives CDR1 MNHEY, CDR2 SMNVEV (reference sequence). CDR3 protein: CASSLTGAYEQYF. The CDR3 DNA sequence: TGTGCCAGCAGCCTGACAGGGGCCTACGAGCAGTACTTC.

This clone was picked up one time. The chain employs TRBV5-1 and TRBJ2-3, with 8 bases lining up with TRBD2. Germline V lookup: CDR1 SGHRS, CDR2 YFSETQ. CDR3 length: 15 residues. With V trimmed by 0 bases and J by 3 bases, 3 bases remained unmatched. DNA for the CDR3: TGCGCCAGCAGCTTGGTTGCGGGGGGTACAGATACGCAGTATTTT. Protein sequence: CASSLVAGGTDTQYF.

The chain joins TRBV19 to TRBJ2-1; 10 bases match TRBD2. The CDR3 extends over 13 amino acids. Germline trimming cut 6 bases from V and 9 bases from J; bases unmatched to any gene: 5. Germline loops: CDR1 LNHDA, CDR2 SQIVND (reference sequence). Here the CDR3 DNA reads TGTGCCAGTAGGCTAGCGGGAGTTGGTGAGCAGTTCTTC. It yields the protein CASRLAGVGEQFF.